This TCR beta chain was obtained from a study of T cell repertoires in cytomegalovirus infection. Background on the study: Through public TCR beta signatures, both CMV infection and matching HLA type were indicated.

Trimming pared 3 bases from V and 3 bases from J, leaving 3 bases between. The CDR3 has 12 amino acids. Germline V gene lookup returns CDR1 SGHTA and CDR2 FQGNSA. The study's findings and limits: HLA-C-restricted CMV-specific TCR beta clonotypes were dominant in the ex vivo response.

Many counts were recorded for this clonotype. The target antigen is unknown. TCRdb analysed the reads with MiXCR anew, one entry per CDR3 protein. The table has about 260,000 distinct CDR3 sequences, around 15% seen once; the top ten hold about 10%. The clonotype originates from a human donor in good health (CMV status not recorded). Some clones in this sample may be carry-over from other donors' samples. The sequenced material came from PBMCs. The chain recombines TRBV7-2 with TRBJ1-5; D is uncertain. CDR3 loop: CASSFNNQPQHF. Written as DNA, the CDR3 is TGTGCCAGCAGCTTTAACAATCAGCCCCAGCATTTT.